Below are 23 T cell receptor beta chains sequenced from a single sample in a study of shared clonotypes between healthy human individuals. The protocol was immunoSEQ multiplex PCR, while the TCRdb copy is restricted to in-frame clones and leaves out a portion. This sample has roughly 500,000 clones; approximately 95% occur once, and the top ten carry under 0.065%. Material for sequencing was naive CD4+ T cells sorted from blood. Subset of the sample: CD45RA+ positively selected. The receptors come from a woman aged 30 to 39 in good health.

V usage is TRBV5-1 and J usage is TRBJ2-3, with D possibly matching TRBD1 (5 bases). V was trimmed by 6 bases and J by 4 bases, leaving 9 bases between them. Germline V gives CDR1 SGHRS, CDR2 YFSETQ. This CDR3 contains 12 residues. CDR3 protein: CASKGVSDTQYF. The CDR3 DNA sequence: TGCGCCAGCAAAGGGGTTTCAGATACGCAGTATTTT.

This rearrangement joins TRBV5-1 to TRBJ2-7, with D maybe TRBD1 (6 bases). The CDR3 consists of 13 residues. Germline V gene data show CDR1 as SGHRS and CDR2 as YFSETQ. V was shortened by 7 bases and J by 4 bases, with 15 bases between the two germline ends. The CDR3 DNA sequence: TGCGCCAGCCAGCAAGGGGGTGGGTACGAGCAGTACTTC. Amino acid sequence: CASQQGGGYEQYF.

The chain is built from TRBV5-4 and TRBJ1-2; D is unclear. Germline CDR1 reads SGHNT; CDR2 reads YYREEE (reference sequence). The CDR3 length is 14 residues. V was cut by 3 bases and J by 4 bases, with 13 bases left in between. The DNA for the CDR3 is TGTGCCAGCAGCTGGGGTGAGGCCAGCTATGGCTACACCTTC. It encodes CASSWGEASYGYTF.

This clone occurred once. This rearrangement joins TRBV7-3 to TRBJ2-2, with 12 bases that match TRBD2. The CDR3 totals 16 residues. CDR1 SGHTA and CDR2 FQGTGA come from the germline V gene. V lost 2 bases to trimming and J lost 5 bases; unmatched junction nucleotides: 3. The CDR3 DNA is TGTGCCAGCAGCTTAGCACTAGCGGGAGGAACCGGGGAGCTGTTTTTT. Amino acid sequence: CASSLALAGGTGELFF.

This chain links TRBV27 with TRBJ1-1; a possible D gene is TRBD1 (6 bases). This CDR3 is 15 amino acids long. Germline V lookup: CDR1 MNHEY, CDR2 SMNVEV (reference sequence). Between the trimmed V and J ends, which lost 5 bases and 1 base, there was a span of 14 bases. CDR3 sequence reads: CASSRPGGGNTEAFF. CDR3 nucleotides: TGTGCCAGCAGTCGTCCGGGGGGCGGGAACACTGAAGCTTTCTTT.

The chain carries TRBV7-9 and TRBJ2-1; maybe TRBD2 (6 bases). The V gene's germline CDR1 is SEHNR and CDR2 FQNEAQ (reference sequence). Trimming pared 1 base from V and 9 bases from J, leaving 16 bases between. This CDR3 is 15 amino acids long. In DNA form, the CDR3 reads TGTGCCAGCAGCTTAGTAGGTGGGAGGCGTGGTGAGCAGTTCTTC. Encoded protein: CASSLVGGRRGEQFF.

V and J are TRBV29-1 and TRBJ2-7, with D uncertain. The germline gives CDR1 SQVTM, CDR2 ANQGSEA. The CDR3 runs to 12 residues. Trimming pared 6 bases from V and 4 bases from J, leaving 13 bases between. The CDR3 reads CSVSGPTYEQYF. CDR3 nucleotide sequence: TGCAGCGTCTCCGGGCCTACATACGAGCAGTACTTC.

The chain couples TRBV29-1 to TRBJ1-1; D gene unclear. The CDR3 spans 13 residues. V was trimmed by 6 bases and J by 0 bases, leaving 11 bases between them. Germline values: CDR1 SQVTM, CDR2 ANQGSEA. The CDR3 spells CSVLQHLNTEAFF. The CDR3 nucleotides are TGCAGCGTCCTCCAACACCTGAACACTGAAGCTTTCTTT.

This chain uses TRBV28 with TRBJ2-1; a weak D match, TRBD2 (7 bases). From germline, CDR1 is MDHEN and CDR2 SYDVKM. The CDR3 has 16 residues. V lost 3 bases and J lost 4, with 16 bases in between. The CDR3 region has the DNA TGTGCCAGCAGTTTGATTGCCAGCGGGACATACAATGAGCAGTTCTTC. Encoded protein: CASSLIASGTYNEQFF.

The chain links TRBV18 to TRBJ1-2, with 8 bases lining up with TRBD1. The CDR3 consists of 14 residues. Germline-derived CDR1 and CDR2 are KGHSH and LQKENI. The V gene end was trimmed by 5 bases and the J gene end by 3 bases; junction bases not matched to a gene: 5. CDR3 bases: TGTGCCAGCTCAGTGACAGGGGAGGACTATGGCTACACCTTC. It encodes CASSVTGEDYGYTF. The whole variable domain, filled in from reference TRBV18 and TRBJ1-2, reads NAGVMQNPRHLVRRRGQEARLRCSPMKGHSHVYWYRQLPEEGLKFMVYLQKENIIDESGMPKERFSAEFPKEGPSILRIQQVVRGDSAAYFCASSVTGEDYGYTFGSGTRLTVV.

This clone was seen once. CDR3 region: CASGKDEQFF. The CDR3 DNA follows: TGTGCCAGCGGGAAGGATGAGCAGTTCTTC. V is TRBV28 and J is TRBJ2-1, with unresolved D. CDR3 size: 10 residues. The V gene's germline CDR1 is MDHEN and CDR2 SYDVKM. V lost 8 bases and J lost 8, with 7 bases in between.

This chain links TRBV6-1 with TRBJ1-1; weak D call: TRBD1 (6 bases). V was clipped by 3 bases and J by 5 bases, with 16 bases between them. The CDR3 runs 15 residues. Germline values: CDR1 MNHNS, CDR2 SASEGT. The chain's CDR3 is CASSDGRGVRTEAFF. The CDR3, as DNA: TGTGCCAGCAGTGACGGCAGGGGTGTGAGGACTGAAGCTTTCTTT.

The chain couples TRBV19 to TRBJ2-1; 7 positions match TRBD1. V shed 7 bases, J shed 1 base, and the junction held 7 bases outside the gene matches. This CDR3 region has 15 residues. Germline V gives CDR1 LNHDA, CDR2 SQIVND (reference sequence). DNA of the CDR3: TGTGCCAGTAACACCCCGGGACAGTCCTACAATGAGCAGTTCTTC. Translated: CASNTPGQSYNEQFF.

The chain carries TRBV5-6 and TRBJ2-7, with 9 bases identical to TRBD1. After removal of 4 bases from V and 3 bases from J, the junction contained 8 bases not matched to a gene. Germline V gene data show CDR1 as SGHDT and CDR2 as YYEEEE. This CDR3 spans 15 amino acids. The CDR3 sequence: CASSLGTGTYYEQYF. The DNA of the CDR3 is TGTGCCAGCAGCCTAGGGACAGGGACCTACTACGAGCAGTACTTC.

The chain carries TRBV5-1 and TRBJ2-1; 7 bases are a match to TRBD1. The CDR3 runs 12 residues. V shed 3 bases, J shed 12 bases, and the junction held 6 bases outside the gene matches. Germline V CDR1 and CDR2: SGHRS, YFSETQ. The CDR3 reads CASSSGTVGQFF. The CDR3 bases are TGCGCCAGCAGCTCCGGGACAGTTGGGCAGTTCTTC.

The CDR3 DNA is TGTGCCAGCAGTCGGACTAGCGGGAGCAGGGAGACCCAGTACTTC. This sequence encodes CASSRTSGSRETQYF. The chain employs TRBV28 and TRBJ2-5; 13 bases map to TRBD2. V was pared by 5 bases and J by 5 bases, with 5 bases of the junction left unmatched. CDR1 MDHEN and CDR2 SYDVKM come from the germline V gene. CDR3 length equals 15 residues.

The chain combines TRBV10-1 with TRBJ2-5; 7 bases align to TRBD2. Germline V lookup: CDR1 WNHNN, CDR2 SYGVQD (reference sequence). V was pared by 1 base and J by 3 bases, with 8 bases of the junction left unmatched. The CDR3 sequence is 16 residues long. The CDR3 bases are TGCGCCAGCAGTGAGTGTTCGGGAGGATCGGAAGAGACCCAGTACTTC. This sequence encodes CASSECSGGSEETQYF.

This clone came up once. The CDR3 is CSLRSLGGDTQYF. CDR3 bases: TGCAGCCTACGGAGCCTTGGAGGGGATACGCAGTATTTT. The rearrangement uses TRBV29-1 and TRBJ2-3, with a tentative D call TRBD2 (6 bases). CDR3 length: 13 amino acids. Germline V gives CDR1 SQVTM, CDR2 ANQGSEA. The germline V and J ends were trimmed by 8 bases and 6 bases, with 18 bases remaining between them.

This sequence joins TRBV28 and TRBJ2-3, with TRBD1 matching over 8 bases. The V and J ends lost 2 bases and 2 bases, in that order; junction bases with no gene match: 6. From germline, CDR1 is MDHEN and CDR2 SYDVKM. The CDR3 has 16 residues. The CDR3 sequence is CASSLAGQALTDTQYF. CDR3 nucleotide sequence: TGTGCCAGCAGTTTAGCGGGACAGGCGCTCACAGATACGCAGTATTTT. Drawing the rest from reference TRBV28 and TRBJ2-3, the complete variable domain is DVKVTQSSRYLVKRTGEKVFLECVQDMDHENMFWYRQDPGLGLRLIYFSYDVKMKEKGDIPEGYSVSREKKERFSLILESASTNQTSMYLCASSLAGQALTDTQYFGPGTRLTVL.

J is TRBJ2-1 and V is TRBV19; 10 nucleotides align to TRBD2. V shed 5 bases and J 1 base; nucleotides not matched to a gene: 2. This CDR3 spans 15 amino acids. CDR1 is LNHDA and CDR2 is SQIVND in the germline V gene (reference sequence). DNA for the CDR3: TGTGCCAGTAGTTATAGCGGGAGGTCCTACAATGAGCAGTTCTTC. Translated, it gives CASSYSGRSYNEQFF.

The table lists this clone with a few counts. The rearrangement links TRBV28 to TRBJ1-1; D gene ambiguous. CDR1 is MDHEN and CDR2 is SYDVKM in the germline V gene. Between the trimmed V and J ends, which lost 6 bases and 6 bases, there was a span of 11 bases. The CDR3 is made up of 12 amino acids. The CDR3 DNA follows: TGTGCCAGCAGAGATCATACCGCTGAAGCTTTCTTT. It translates to CASRDHTAEAFF.

V is TRBV19 and J is TRBJ1-1; D perhaps matches TRBD1 (5 bases). Trimming took 6 bases from V and 4 from J, leaving 15 bases between them. CDR3 length equals 14 residues. Germline CDR1 LNHDA, CDR2 SQIVND (reference sequence). This CDR3 is CASRVTVSLTEAFF. For the CDR3, the DNA is TGTGCCAGTAGGGTGACAGTTTCCCTCACTGAAGCTTTCTTT.

The J gene is TRBJ2-3, the V gene TRBV28; maybe TRBD2 (6 bases). This CDR3 is built from 15 residues. V dropped 6 bases and J dropped 0 bases, with 13 bases sitting between them. Germline CDR1 and CDR2: MDHEN and SYDVKM. The CDR3 is CASSPGTESTDTQYF. CDR3 DNA sequence: TGTGCCAGCAGCCCCGGGACTGAAAGCACAGATACGCAGTATTTT.